This entry concerns a single TCR beta chain. The sample belongs to a study of blood T cell repertoires in COVID-19. About the study: The origin of the acute and convalescent COVID-19 samples was the United States, Italy and Spain.

Per the authors' pipeline: The assay estimated nucleated cells by amplifying reference gene primers. Here immunoSEQ multiplex PCR was the method, and the copy in TCRdb shows in-frame clones only, minus some. Clone size and V and J calls were adopted from that table, with D and trimming inferred from the DNA. Of around 210,000 clones listed, less than 85% are singletons. Followed over time, Seattle patients had been enrolled while infection was active. V lost 0 bases and J 1 base, leaving 9 bases between the germline ends. The CDR3 contains 15 residues. Germline CDR1 SGHNT, CDR2 YYREEE (reference sequence).

The receptor's source is a woman aged 80 or older with COVID-19, enrolled during active disease. The sample consisted of peripheral blood. The chain employs TRBV5-4 and TRBJ2-3; tentative D call: TRBD1 (5 bases). The CDR3 protein is CASSLVGAGTDTQYF. The CDR3 nucleotides read TGTGCCAGCAGCTTGGTTGGGGCAGGCACAGATACGCAGTATTTT.